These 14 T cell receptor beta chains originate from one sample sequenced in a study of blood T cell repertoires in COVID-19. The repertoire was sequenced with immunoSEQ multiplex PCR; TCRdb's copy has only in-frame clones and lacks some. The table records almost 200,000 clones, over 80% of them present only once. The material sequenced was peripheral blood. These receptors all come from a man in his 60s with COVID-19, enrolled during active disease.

The chain's CDR3 is CASSSISGTGVSPLHF. CDR3 in DNA: TGTGCCAGCAGCTCCATCTCCGGGACAGGGGTCTCACCCCTCCACTTT. The genes are TRBV3-1 (or the pseudogene TRBV3-2) and TRBJ1-6; 10 bases fit TRBD1. The CDR3 length is 16 residues. The germline V gene encodes CDR1 LGHDT and CDR2 YNNKEL (reference sequence). Unmatched junction bases numbered 11, after V lost 5 bases and J lost 10 bases.

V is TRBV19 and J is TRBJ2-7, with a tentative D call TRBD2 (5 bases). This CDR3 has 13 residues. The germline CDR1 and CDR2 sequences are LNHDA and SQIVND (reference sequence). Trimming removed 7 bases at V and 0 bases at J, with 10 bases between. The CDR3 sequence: CASKAGTSYEQYF. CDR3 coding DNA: TGTGCCAGTAAGGCGGGTACCTCCTACGAGCAGTACTTC. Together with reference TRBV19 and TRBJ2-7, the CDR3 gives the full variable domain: DGGITQSPKYLFRKEGQNVTLSCEQNLNHDAMYWYRQDPGQGLRLIYYSQIVNDFQKGDIAEGYSVSREKKESFPLTVTSAQKNPTAFYLCASKAGTSYEQYFGPGTRLTVT.

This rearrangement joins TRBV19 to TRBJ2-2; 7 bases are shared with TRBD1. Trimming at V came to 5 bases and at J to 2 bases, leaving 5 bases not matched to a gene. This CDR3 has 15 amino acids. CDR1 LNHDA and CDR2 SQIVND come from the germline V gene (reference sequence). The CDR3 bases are TGTGCCAGTAGTGACAGGGTTTTCAACACCGGGGAGCTGTTTTTT. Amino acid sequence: CASSDRVFNTGELFF.

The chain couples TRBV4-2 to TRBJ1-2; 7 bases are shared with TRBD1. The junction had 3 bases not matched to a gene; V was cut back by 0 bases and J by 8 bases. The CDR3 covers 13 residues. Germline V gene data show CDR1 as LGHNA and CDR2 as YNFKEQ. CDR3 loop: CASSQDRGRGYTF. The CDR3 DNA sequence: TGTGCCAGCAGCCAAGATAGGGGGCGAGGCTACACCTTC.

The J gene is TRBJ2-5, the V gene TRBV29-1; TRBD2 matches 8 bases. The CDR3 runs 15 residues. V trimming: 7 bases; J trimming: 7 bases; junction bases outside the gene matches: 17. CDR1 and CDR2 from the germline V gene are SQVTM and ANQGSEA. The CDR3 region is CSAGEPGLEVGTQYF. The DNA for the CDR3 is TGCAGCGCAGGTGAACCGGGACTAGAAGTTGGGACCCAGTACTTC.

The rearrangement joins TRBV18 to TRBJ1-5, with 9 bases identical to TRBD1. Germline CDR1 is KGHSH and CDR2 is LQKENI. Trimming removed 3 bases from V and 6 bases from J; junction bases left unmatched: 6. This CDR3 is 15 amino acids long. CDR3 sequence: CASSPDRGAGQPQHF. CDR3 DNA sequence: TGTGCCAGCTCACCGGACAGGGGCGCAGGTCAGCCCCAGCATTTT.

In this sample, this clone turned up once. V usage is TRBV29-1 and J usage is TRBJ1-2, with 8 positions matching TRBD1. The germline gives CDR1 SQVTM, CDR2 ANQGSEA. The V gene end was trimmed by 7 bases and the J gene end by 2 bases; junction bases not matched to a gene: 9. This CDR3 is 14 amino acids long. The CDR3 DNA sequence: TGCAGCGGCACAACCGGGACAGGAAACTATGGCTACACCTTC. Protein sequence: CSGTTGTGNYGYTF.

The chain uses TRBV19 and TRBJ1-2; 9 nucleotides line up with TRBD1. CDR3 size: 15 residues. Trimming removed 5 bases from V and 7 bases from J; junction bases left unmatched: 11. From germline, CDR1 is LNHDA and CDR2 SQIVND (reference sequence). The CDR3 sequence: CASSPTDRGRVGYTF. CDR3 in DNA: TGTGCCAGTAGTCCAACGGACAGGGGACGTGTTGGCTACACCTTC.

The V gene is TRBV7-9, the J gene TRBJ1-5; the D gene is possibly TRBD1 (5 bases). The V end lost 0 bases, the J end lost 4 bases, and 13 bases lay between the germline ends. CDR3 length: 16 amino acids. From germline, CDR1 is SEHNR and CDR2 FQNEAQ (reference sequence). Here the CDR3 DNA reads TGTGCCAGCAGCTTAGCGGGCGGGACGGATAATCAGCCCCAGCATTTT. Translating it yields CASSLAGGTDNQPQHF.

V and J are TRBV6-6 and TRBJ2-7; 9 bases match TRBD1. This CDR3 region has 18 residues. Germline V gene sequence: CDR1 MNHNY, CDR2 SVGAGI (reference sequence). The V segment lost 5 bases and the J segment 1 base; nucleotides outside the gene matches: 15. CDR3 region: CASSPEHPAGTGSYEQYF. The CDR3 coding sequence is TGTGCCAGCAGTCCCGAGCACCCTGCCGGGACAGGGTCCTACGAGCAGTACTTC.

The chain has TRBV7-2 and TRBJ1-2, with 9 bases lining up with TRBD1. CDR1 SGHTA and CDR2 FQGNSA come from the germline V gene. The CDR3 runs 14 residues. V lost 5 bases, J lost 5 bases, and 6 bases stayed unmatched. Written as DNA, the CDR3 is TGTGCCAGCAGCAACCGGGACAGGGTGTATGGCTACACCTTC. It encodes CASSNRDRVYGYTF.

The CDR3 reads CASSRWQGAREKLFF. As DNA, the CDR3 is TGTGCCAGCAGTCGATGGCAGGGCGCTCGGGAAAAACTGTTTTTT. The chain uses TRBV28 and TRBJ1-4; D may be TRBD1 (5 bases). V lost 5 bases to trimming and J lost 8 bases, with 18 bases between them. CDR1 and CDR2 (germline): MDHEN, SYDVKM. The CDR3 totals 15 residues.

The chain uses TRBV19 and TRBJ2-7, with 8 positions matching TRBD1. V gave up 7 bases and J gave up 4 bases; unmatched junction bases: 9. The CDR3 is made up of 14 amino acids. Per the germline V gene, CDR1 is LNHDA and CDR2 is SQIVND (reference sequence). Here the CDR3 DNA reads TGTGCCAGTAAGGCAGGGGGCATACCATACGAGCAGTACTTC. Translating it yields CASKAGGIPYEQYF.

CDR3 DNA: TGCGCCAGCAGCTTCCCCGATGGACTAGCGGGGGGGAATGAGCAGTTCTTC. It translates to CASSFPDGLAGGNEQFF. The chain couples TRBV5-1 to TRBJ2-1, with 15 positions matching TRBD2. The CDR3 sequence is 17 residues long. The trim removed 2 bases at V and 7 bases at J, leaving 7 bases unmatched. The germline V gene encodes CDR1 SGHRS and CDR2 YFSETQ.